The entry below gives a single T cell receptor (beta chain) sequence along with its context. Its antigen is undetermined. Profiling relied on immunoSEQ multiplex PCR, and the TCRdb table lists in-frame clones only, not all of them. Here the sample spans around 320,000 clones, around 86% being singletons. The sample is drawn from a study of shared clonotypes between healthy human individuals. Findings of the study overall: For naive CD4 cells, 5% to 6.5% of clonotypes were shared across a handful of donors.

V was pared by 11 bases and J by 0 bases, with 13 bases between. The CDR3 consists of 13 residues. Germline loops: CDR1 ENHRY, CDR2 SYGVKD. This sequence was found in a man aged 18 to 29 in good health. The J gene is TRBJ1-1, the V gene TRBV10-3; D call uncertain. The sequenced material came from memory CD8+ T cells sorted from blood. Subset described: CD45RO+ cells pooled with CCR7-negative TemRA cells. The chain's CDR3 is CASTRAMNTEAFF. The CDR3 DNA reads as TGTGCCTCAACTAGGGCCATGAACACTGAAGCTTTCTTT.